This TCR beta chain originates from a study of graft-versus-host responses after intestinal transplantation. Study-wide background: Tacrolimus and steroids were given for two to three years to all recipients after anti-thymocyte globulin induction.

The CDR3 sequence is 19 residues long. Trimming removed 4 bases from V and 4 bases from J; junction bases left unmatched: 19. CDR1 is MNHEY and CDR2 is SMNVEV in the germline V gene (reference sequence). Details on this clone: Its antigen is unidentified.

This table comes from immunoSEQ multiplex PCR, and its TCRdb copy is limited to in-frame clones, with some not included. The sample contains roughly 92,000 clones, about 88% of which appear only once. This receptor was obtained from a human donor who was the organ donor for an intestinal transplant. The gene calls are TRBV27 and TRBJ1-1; 9 bases line up with TRBD1. Here the sequenced sample was unstimulated CD4+ T cells sorted from spleen or lymph node cells, taken before transplant. The CDR3 DNA reads as TGTGCCAGCAGTTCACGGTGGACAGGGGCATTAGGCCAGGGCACTGAAGCTTTCTTT. This encodes CASSSRWTGALGQGTEAFF.